This T cell receptor (beta chain) was recovered during a study of T cell changes during pregnancy in multiple sclerosis. The CDR3 covers 16 residues. Germline CDR1 SEHNR, CDR2 FQNEAQ (reference sequence). V dropped 5 bases and J dropped 3; count of bases not matched to a gene: 9. Clones were sequenced by immunoSEQ multiplex PCR, and TCRdb holds only the in-frame ones, with some missing. The sample consists of some 87,000 clones, approximately 92% of them appearing once. This chain joins TRBV7-9 and TRBJ1-1, with TRBD1 matching over 10 bases. This TCR came from a female donor with multiple sclerosis, enrolled in a pregnancy study. Here the sequenced sample was peripheral blood, taken in the first trimester of pregnancy. CDR3 sequence (DNA): TGTGCCAGCAGCGCAGACATCGGGACAGGGGACACTGAAGCTTTCTTT. This codes for CASSADIGTGDTEAFF. Variable domain in full (rest from reference TRBV7-9 and TRBJ1-1): DTGVSQNPRHKITKRGQNVTFRCDPISEHNRLYWYRQTLGQGPEFLTYFQNEAQLEKSRLLSDRFSAERPKGSFSTLEIQRTEQGDSAMYLCASSADIGTGDTEAFFGQGTRLTVV.